This T cell receptor beta chain comes out of a study of cytomegalovirus exposure and HLA in healthy donors. Regarding the study as a whole: A later analysis linked a missense DCLRE1C variant to TCR beta V- and J-gene trimming.

This CDR3 contains 16 residues. With V trimmed by 0 bases and J by 4 bases, 5 bases remained unmatched. Per the germline V gene, CDR1 is LGHNA and CDR2 is YNFKEQ. Primers: 60 Vbeta forward and 13 Jbeta reverse. Clones were read by immunoSEQ multiplex PCR, and TCRdb kept only the in-frame ones, dropping some. This listing includes roughly 76,000 clones. Worth noting for this clone: Its antigen is undetermined.

This receptor was obtained from a female donor in good health and CMV-seropositive. V and J are TRBV4-2 and TRBJ2-3, with TRBD2 matching over 9 bases. What was sequenced was PBMCs. CDR3 amino acids: CASSQDRRGGPDTQYF. The CDR3 DNA reads TGTGCCAGCAGCCAAGATCGGCGGGGGGGCCCAGATACGCAGTATTTT.